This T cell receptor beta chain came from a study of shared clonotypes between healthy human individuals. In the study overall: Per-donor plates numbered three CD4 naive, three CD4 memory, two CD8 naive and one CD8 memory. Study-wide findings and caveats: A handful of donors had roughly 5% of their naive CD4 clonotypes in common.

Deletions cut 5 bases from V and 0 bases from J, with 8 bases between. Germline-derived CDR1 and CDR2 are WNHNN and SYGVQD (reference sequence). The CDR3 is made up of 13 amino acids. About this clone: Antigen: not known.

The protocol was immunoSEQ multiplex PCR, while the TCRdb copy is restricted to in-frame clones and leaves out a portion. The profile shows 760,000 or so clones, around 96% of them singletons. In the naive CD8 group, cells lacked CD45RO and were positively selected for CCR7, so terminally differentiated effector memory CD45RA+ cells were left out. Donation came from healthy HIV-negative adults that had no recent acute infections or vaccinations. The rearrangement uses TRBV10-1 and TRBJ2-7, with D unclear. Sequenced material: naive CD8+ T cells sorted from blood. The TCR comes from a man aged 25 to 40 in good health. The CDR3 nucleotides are TGCGCCAGCAGTATGGGAAACTCCTACGAGCAGTACTTC. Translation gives CASSMGNSYEQYF.